This T cell receptor beta chain was found in a study of prognosis after radiotherapy for stage I lung cancer. Study findings and constraints: Once stereotactic body radiation therapy had been given, unique TCR clone counts fell, with a median of 10,088 versus 6,861. Shannon entropy (measured after stereotactic body radiation therapy) was lower in patients who went on to develop distant metastases.

This clonotype came up many times. Its antigen is as yet unknown. A much larger clonotype is one base distant, so this may be a read error. Germline CDR1 and CDR2: DFQATT and SNEGSKA (reference sequence). This CDR3 is 14 amino acids long. The genomic DNA TCR beta CDR3 region underwent two rounds of multiplex PCR. Amplification in first-round PCR relied on primers specific to each TRBV and TRBJ gene. TCRdb ran MiXCR on the multiplex PCR reads and lists one entry per CDR3 protein. Seen here are around 17,000 distinct CDR3 sequences, 15% to 20% observed once, and the top ten hold roughly two fifths. The V and J genes are TRBV20-1 and TRBJ2-1, with TRBD1 matching over 7 bases. The TCR sequence derives from a donor of 50 years or more with non-small cell lung cancer. The source was PBMCs, collected before or after stereotactic body radiation therapy (not recorded which). As DNA, the CDR3 is TGCAGTGCCGGGGCCACACAGGGGTTCAATGGGCAGTTCTTC. Protein product: CSAGATQGFNGQFF.